This entry describes one TCR beta chain. What it recognizes is unknown. The CDR3 totals 13 residues. Germline V gene data show CDR1 as MNHNY and CDR2 as SVGAGI (reference sequence). V lost 4 bases and J lost 8; bases outside the gene matches: 2. The data belong to a study of CD8 T cells in ankylosing spondylitis. Whole-study results and caveats: Ankylosing spondylitis blood seemed to carry a telltale TCR beta motif made of under ten highly homologous variants.

One entry per CDR3 protein results from TCRdb running MiXCR on the 5' RACE reads. Seen here are about 540,000 distinct CDR3 sequences, roughly an eighth observed once, and the top ten hold 6.8%. Sequenced sample: blood, either unsorted or a sorted T cell fraction (not recorded which). V is TRBV6-6 and J is TRBJ2-2, with TRBD2 identical over 9 bases. The receptor was isolated from a male donor with ankylosing spondylitis. The CDR3 sequence: CASSSLAGGELFF. The CDR3 DNA reads as TGTGCCAGCAGTTCCCTAGCGGGGGGGGAGCTGTTTTTT.